The 23 T cell receptor beta chains reported below all come from one sample, sequenced in a study of blood T cell repertoires in COVID-19. Profiling relied on immunoSEQ multiplex PCR, and the TCRdb table lists in-frame clones only, not all of them. The sample has about 210,000 clones; over 75% are singletons. The sample comprised PBMCs or T cells enriched from blood (not recorded which). All receptors come from a man aged 25 to 40 with acute COVID-19.

This chain links TRBV6-1 with TRBJ2-7; TRBD1 matches 10 bases. The junction had 5 bases not matched to a gene; V was cut back by 1 base and J by 2 bases. Germline V gene sequence: CDR1 MNHNS, CDR2 SASEGT. The CDR3 spans 16 residues. CDR3 in amino acids: CASSEGGTGAPYEQYF. As DNA, the CDR3 is TGTGCCAGCAGTGAAGGGGGGACAGGGGCCCCCTACGAGCAGTACTTC.

The chain uses TRBV6-1 and TRBJ2-7, with D maybe TRBD1 (6 bases). With 2 bases removed from V and 4 bases from J, the gap between germline ends came to 15 bases. Per germline, CDR1 MNHNS and CDR2 SASEGT. This CDR3 comprises 15 residues. CDR3 loop: CASSEPTGQGYEQYF. CDR3 in DNA: TGTGCCAGCAGTGAACCAACGGGACAAGGATACGAGCAGTACTTC.

In its sample, this clone was seen a few times. This chain uses TRBV6-5 with TRBJ1-1; D is unresolved. V lost 3 bases and J lost 3, with 8 bases in between. Germline V gene data show CDR1 as MNHEY and CDR2 as SVGAGI. The CDR3 runs 13 residues. For the CDR3, the DNA is TGTGCCAGCAGTTATGCCCAGGACACTGAAGCTTTCTTT. Translated, it gives CASSYAQDTEAFF.

This chain links TRBV3-1 (or the pseudogene TRBV3-2) with TRBJ2-7; TRBD2 matches at 9 bases. Germline assignment: CDR1 LGHDT and CDR2 YNNKEL (reference sequence). With 4 bases clipped from V and 0 bases from J, the junction kept 4 bases outside the gene matches. This CDR3 has 15 amino acids. The CDR3 DNA reads TGTGCCAGCAGCCTTAGCGGGAGCTACTCCTACGAGCAGTACTTC. Amino acid sequence: CASSLSGSYSYEQYF.

The V and J genes are TRBV7-9 and TRBJ2-3, with D possibly matching TRBD2 (5 bases). The ends were cut back, 5 bases at V and 5 bases at J, with 8 bases in the middle. This CDR3 has 12 amino acids. Germline V gene sequence: CDR1 SEHNR, CDR2 FQNEAQ (reference sequence). The CDR3 here is CASSGLLDTQYF. DNA for the CDR3: TGTGCCAGCAGCGGACTTTTAGATACGCAGTATTTT. Variable domain in full (rest from reference TRBV7-9 and TRBJ2-3): DTGVSQNPRHKITKRGQNVTFRCDPISEHNRLYWYRQTLGQGPEFLTYFQNEAQLEKSRLLSDRFSAERPKGSFSTLEIQRTEQGDSAMYLCASSGLLDTQYFGPGTRLTVL.

CDR3 protein: CASSFFNRDRVVSGEKLFF. In nucleotides, the CDR3 is TGTGCCAGCAGCTTCTTTAATCGGGACAGGGTGGTATCAGGTGAAAAACTGTTTTTT. The chain employs TRBV5-5 and TRBJ1-4; 9 positions agree with TRBD1. CDR1 and CDR2 (germline): SGHKS, YYEKEE (reference sequence). Trimming cost V 2 bases and J 7 bases; bases outside gene matches: 18. The CDR3 covers 19 residues.

The CDR3 DNA sequence: TGTGCCAGCAGCTTCAGGACAGGGGGCGCTGGGGCCAACGTCCTGACTTTC. Translation gives CASSFRTGGAGANVLTF. This chain links TRBV11-2 with TRBJ2-6; 11 nucleotides line up with TRBD1. CDR3 length equals 17 residues. The germline V gene encodes CDR1 SGHAT and CDR2 FQNNGV. The V gene end was trimmed by 3 bases and the J gene end by 2 bases; junction bases not matched to a gene: 3.

The CDR3 here is CASQREGWTEAFF. The CDR3 bases are TGTGCCAGCCAGAGGGAGGGTTGGACTGAAGCTTTCTTT. The chain recombines TRBV6-5 with TRBJ1-1, with D unresolved. CDR1 is MNHEY and CDR2 is SVGAGI in the germline V gene. The CDR3 has 13 amino acids. The V gene lost 8 bases and the J gene lost 5 bases, with 15 bases spanning the gap.

The chain is built from TRBV28 and TRBJ1-5, with a possible D match to TRBD1 (5 bases). CDR3 length: 15 residues. Trimming took off 5 bases at V and 0 bases at J, with 11 bases between the two ends. The germline gives CDR1 MDHEN, CDR2 SYDVKM. The DNA for the CDR3 is TGTGCCAGCAGTCGGACATCTAATAGCAATCAGCCCCAGCATTTT. It encodes CASSRTSNSNQPQHF.

This clone was counted only a few times. V is TRBV30 and J is TRBJ2-3, with TRBD1 matching over 7 bases. Germline V gives CDR1 GTSNPN, CDR2 SVGIG (reference sequence). V shed 0 bases and J 4 bases; nucleotides not matched to a gene: 4. The CDR3 extends over 14 amino acids. This CDR3 is CAWSVWDSPDTQYF. CDR3 coding DNA: TGTGCCTGGAGTGTTTGGGACAGCCCAGATACGCAGTATTTT.

This clone was detected once. V and J are TRBV5-1 and TRBJ2-1, with 7 bases aligning to TRBD1. The junction had 8 bases not matched to a gene; V was cut back by 4 bases and J by 7 bases. CDR1 is SGHRS, CDR2 YFSETQ, per germline. CDR3 size: 14 residues. Written as DNA, the CDR3 is TGCGCCAGCAGCCCGTGGACAGGTGGAAATGAGCAGTTCTTC. Amino acids: CASSPWTGGNEQFF.

J is TRBJ1-1 and V is TRBV5-6, with D uncertain. Germline loops: CDR1 SGHDT, CDR2 YYEEEE. Trimming removed 2 bases at V and 1 base at J, with 9 bases between. This CDR3 has 14 amino acids. The CDR3 DNA is TGTGCCAGCAGCTTAGATGCAGAGAACACTGAAGCTTTCTTT. Its translation: CASSLDAENTEAFF.

This chain's CDR3 is CATSDGQGGTGEQYF. CDR3 coding DNA: TGTGCCACCAGTGATGGGCAGGGGGGCACTGGCGAGCAGTACTTC. The chain is built from TRBV24-1 and TRBJ2-7; weak D call: TRBD1 (7 bases). CDR3 length equals 15 residues. The V end lost 3 bases, the J end lost 6 bases, and 17 bases lay between the germline ends. The germline CDR1 and CDR2 sequences are KGHDR and SFDVKD.

The chain has TRBV27 and TRBJ1-6; the D gene is possibly TRBD1 (6 bases). V lost 0 bases and J lost 8, with 8 bases in between. From germline, CDR1 is MNHEY and CDR2 SMNVEV (reference sequence). CDR3 size: 14 residues. As DNA, the CDR3 is TGTGCCAGCAGTTTATCCGGGGGGCATTCACCCCTCCACTTT. It specifies CASSLSGGHSPLHF.

The J gene is TRBJ1-2, the V gene TRBV28; TRBD1 matches 7 bases. Losses at the gene ends were 3 bases for V and 12 bases for J; bases not matched to a gene: 10. This CDR3 has 13 residues. Germline V gene sequence: CDR1 MDHEN, CDR2 SYDVKM. The CDR3 DNA follows: TGTGCCAGCAGTTTGGAGACAGGGAATCTCAACACCTTC. Encoded protein: CASSLETGNLNTF.

The chain joins TRBV9 to TRBJ2-1; D possibly corresponds to TRBD2 (5 bases). The CDR3 consists of 12 residues. V was cut by 0 bases and J by 8 bases, with 6 bases left in between. Germline assignment: CDR1 SGDLS and CDR2 YYNGEE. The CDR3 DNA reads TGTGCCAGCAGCGTAGGGCGGGATGAGCAGTTCTTC. Residues: CASSVGRDEQFF.

This clone was recorded a few times. The rearrangement joins TRBV6-5 to TRBJ1-5, with D unresolved. CDR1 MNHEY and CDR2 SVGAGI come from the germline V gene. The CDR3 sequence is 14 residues long. V was pared by 2 bases and J by 3 bases, with 8 bases between. The CDR3: CASSYGQVNQPQHF. The CDR3 DNA sequence: TGTGCCAGCAGTTACGGCCAGGTCAATCAGCCCCAGCATTTT.

The V and J genes are TRBV19 and TRBJ2-1, with D possibly TRBD1 on 7 matching bases. CDR1 LNHDA and CDR2 SQIVND come from the germline V gene (reference sequence). Trimming left V 3 bases short and J 4 bases short, with 10 bases between. CDR3 length: 14 amino acids. CDR3 sequence (DNA): TGTGCCAGTAGTATGCAGGGGGGATACAATGAGCAGTTCTTC. This codes for CASSMQGGYNEQFF. Complete variable domain (other parts from reference TRBV19 and TRBJ2-1): DGGITQSPKYLFRKEGQNVTLSCEQNLNHDAMYWYRQDPGQGLRLIYYSQIVNDFQKGDIAEGYSVSREKKESFPLTVTSAQKNPTAFYLCASSMQGGYNEQFFGPGTRLTVL.

The rearrangement joins TRBV7-3 to TRBJ1-5; possible D gene TRBD1, 6 bases. Germline loops: CDR1 SGHTA, CDR2 FQGTGA. The CDR3 covers 14 residues. Trimming shortened V by 5 bases and J by 7 bases, and 15 bases separated the two germline ends. This chain's CDR3 is CASSTNRDIQPQHF. The CDR3 DNA reads as TGTGCCAGCAGCACTAATAGGGACATCCAGCCCCAGCATTTT.

The rearrangement joins TRBV5-6 to TRBJ1-1; D ambiguous. The CDR3 runs to 17 residues. The germline gives CDR1 SGHDT, CDR2 YYEEEE. V shed 0 bases and J shed 1 base, with 16 bases lying between them. The CDR3 DNA reads TGTGCCAGCAGCTTGGGTCTTCTGGCAGTTAAGAACACTGAAGCTTTCTTT. It yields the protein CASSLGLLAVKNTEAFF. Complete variable domain (other parts from reference TRBV5-6 and TRBJ1-1): DAGVTQSPTHLIKTRGQQVTLRCSPKSGHDTVSWYQQALGQGPQFIFQYYEEEERQRGNFPDRFSGHQFPNYSSELNVNALLLGDSALYLCASSLGLLAVKNTEAFFGQGTRLTVV.

This clone was seen once. J is TRBJ2-5 and V is TRBV6-6; TRBD1 agrees at 8 bases. The CDR3 has 13 amino acids. CDR1 is MNHNY, CDR2 SVGAGI, per germline (reference sequence). V shed 6 bases, J shed 14 bases, and the junction held 14 bases outside the gene matches. The CDR3 loop reads CASSPTAGTGIYF. The CDR3 DNA reads as TGTGCCAGCAGCCCAACGGCCGGGACAGGAATTTACTTC.

The V call is TRBV28, the J call TRBJ2-2; 7 nucleotides match TRBD1. The V gene's germline CDR1 is MDHEN and CDR2 SYDVKM. The CDR3 consists of 15 residues. Trimming cost V 4 bases and J 4 bases; bases outside gene matches: 6. CDR3 coding DNA: TGTGCCAGCAGTTCGTACAGGGGCGGCACCGGGGAGCTGTTTTTT. The encoded protein is CASSSYRGGTGELFF.

Only one count was recorded for this clone. The rearrangement joins TRBV27 to TRBJ1-5, with D unclear. The V end lost 5 bases, the J end lost 4 bases, and 9 bases lay between the germline ends. Germline V gives CDR1 MNHEY, CDR2 SMNVEV (reference sequence). The CDR3 runs 13 residues. CDR3 sequence: CASSKRENQPQHF. The CDR3 nucleotides read TGTGCCAGCAGTAAAAGAGAGAATCAGCCCCAGCATTTT.